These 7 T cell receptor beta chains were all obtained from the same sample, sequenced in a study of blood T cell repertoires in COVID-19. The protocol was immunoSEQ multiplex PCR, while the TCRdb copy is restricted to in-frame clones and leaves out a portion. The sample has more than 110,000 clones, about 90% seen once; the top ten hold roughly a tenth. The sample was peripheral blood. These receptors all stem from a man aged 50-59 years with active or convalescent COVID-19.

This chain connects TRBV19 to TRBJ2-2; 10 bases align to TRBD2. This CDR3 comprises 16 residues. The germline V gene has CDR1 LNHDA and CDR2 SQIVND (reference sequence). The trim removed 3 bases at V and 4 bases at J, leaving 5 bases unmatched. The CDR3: CASSIPSGRATGELFF. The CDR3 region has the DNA TGTGCCAGTAGTATCCCCAGCGGGAGGGCCACCGGGGAGCTGTTTTTT.

CDR3 DNA sequence: TGTGCCAGCAGCCCCACTCGACTAGCGGGAGGACACGAGCAGTACTTC. Translating gives CASSPTRLAGGHEQYF. The genes are TRBV7-2 and TRBJ2-7; 13 nucleotides match TRBD2. In germline, CDR1 is SGHTA, CDR2 FQGNSA. The trim removed 5 bases at V and 5 bases at J, leaving 9 bases unmatched. The CDR3 has 16 amino acids.

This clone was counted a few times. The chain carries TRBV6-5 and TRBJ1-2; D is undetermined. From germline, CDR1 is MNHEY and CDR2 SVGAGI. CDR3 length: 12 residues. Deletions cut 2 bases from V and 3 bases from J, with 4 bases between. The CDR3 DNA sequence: TGTGCCAGCAGTTACGGAGACTATGGCTACACCTTC. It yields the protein CASSYGDYGYTF.

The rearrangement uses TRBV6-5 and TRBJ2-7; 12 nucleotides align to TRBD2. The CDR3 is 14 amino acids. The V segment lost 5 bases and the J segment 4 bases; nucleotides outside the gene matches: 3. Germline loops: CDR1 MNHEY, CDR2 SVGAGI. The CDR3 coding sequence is TGTGCCAGCAGTCAGACTAGCGGGAGATACGAGCAGTACTTC. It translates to CASSQTSGRYEQYF.

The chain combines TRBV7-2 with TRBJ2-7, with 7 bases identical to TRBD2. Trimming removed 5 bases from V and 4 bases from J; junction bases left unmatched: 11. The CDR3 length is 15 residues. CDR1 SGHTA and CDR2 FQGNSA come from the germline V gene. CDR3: CASSNGLAEIYEQYF. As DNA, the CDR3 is TGTGCCAGCAGCAACGGGCTAGCGGAAATTTACGAGCAGTACTTC. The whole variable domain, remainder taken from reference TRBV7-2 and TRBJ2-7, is GAGVSQSPSNKVTEKGKDVELRCDPISGHTALYWYRQSLGQGLEFLIYFQGNSAPDKSGLPSDRFSAERTGGSVSTLTIQRTQQEDSAVYLCASSNGLAEIYEQYFGPGTRLTVT.

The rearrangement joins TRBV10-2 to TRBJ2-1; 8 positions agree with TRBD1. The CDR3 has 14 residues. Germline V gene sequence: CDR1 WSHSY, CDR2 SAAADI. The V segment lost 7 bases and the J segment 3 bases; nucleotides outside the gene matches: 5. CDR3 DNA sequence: TGCGCCAGCACCGTGACAGGGGTCTACAATGAGCAGTTCTTC. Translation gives CASTVTGVYNEQFF.

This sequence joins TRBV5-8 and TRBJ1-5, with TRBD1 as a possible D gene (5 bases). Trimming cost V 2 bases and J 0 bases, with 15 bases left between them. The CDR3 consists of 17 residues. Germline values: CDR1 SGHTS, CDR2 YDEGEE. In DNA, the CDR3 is TGTGCCAGCAGCTTCTTTATGGGGCAGGGTAGCAATCAGCCCCAGCATTTT. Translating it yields CASSFFMGQGSNQPQHF. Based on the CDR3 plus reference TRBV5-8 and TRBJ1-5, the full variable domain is EAGVTQSPTHLIKTRGQQATLRCSPISGHTSVYWYQQALGLGLQFLLWYDEGEERNRGNFPPRFSGRQFPNYSSELNVNALELEDSALYLCASSFFMGQGSNQPQHFGDGTRLSIL.